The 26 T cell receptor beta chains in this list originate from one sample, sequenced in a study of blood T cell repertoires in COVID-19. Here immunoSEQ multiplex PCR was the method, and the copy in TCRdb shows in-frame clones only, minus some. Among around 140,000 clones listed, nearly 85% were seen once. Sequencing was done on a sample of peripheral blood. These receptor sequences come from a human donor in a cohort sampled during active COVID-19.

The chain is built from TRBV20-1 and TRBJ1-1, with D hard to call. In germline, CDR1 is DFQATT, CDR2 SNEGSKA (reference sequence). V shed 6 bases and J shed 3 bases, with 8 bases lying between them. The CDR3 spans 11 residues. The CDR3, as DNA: TGCAGTGCCGACATCGACACTGAAGCTTTCTTT. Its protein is CSADIDTEAFF.

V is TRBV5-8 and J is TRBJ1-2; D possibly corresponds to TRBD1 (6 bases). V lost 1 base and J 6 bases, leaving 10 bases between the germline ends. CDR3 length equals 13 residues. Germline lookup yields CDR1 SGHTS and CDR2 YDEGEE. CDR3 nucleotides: TGTGCCAGCAGCTTGACAGGGTTCGATGGCTACACCTTC. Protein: CASSLTGFDGYTF.

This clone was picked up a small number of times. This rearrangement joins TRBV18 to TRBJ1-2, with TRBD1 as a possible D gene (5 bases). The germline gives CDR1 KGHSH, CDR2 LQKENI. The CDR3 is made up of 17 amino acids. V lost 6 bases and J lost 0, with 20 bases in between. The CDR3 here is CASSSTGDSSSNYGYTF. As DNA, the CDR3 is TGTGCCAGCTCTTCTACCGGGGACTCCAGTTCTAACTATGGCTACACCTTC.

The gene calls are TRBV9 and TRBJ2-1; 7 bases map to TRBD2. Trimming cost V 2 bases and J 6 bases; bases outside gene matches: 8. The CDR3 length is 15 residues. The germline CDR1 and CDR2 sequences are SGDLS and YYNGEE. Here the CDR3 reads CASSVWDYPGNEQFF. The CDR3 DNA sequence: TGTGCCAGCAGCGTCTGGGACTACCCAGGCAATGAGCAGTTCTTC.

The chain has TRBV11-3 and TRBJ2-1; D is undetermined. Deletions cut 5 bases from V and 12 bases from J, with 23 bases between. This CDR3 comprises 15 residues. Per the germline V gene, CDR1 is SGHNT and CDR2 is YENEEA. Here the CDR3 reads CASSKVTRTTMRQFF. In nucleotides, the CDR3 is TGTGCCAGCAGCAAGGTGACACGTACAACAATGAGGCAGTTCTTC.

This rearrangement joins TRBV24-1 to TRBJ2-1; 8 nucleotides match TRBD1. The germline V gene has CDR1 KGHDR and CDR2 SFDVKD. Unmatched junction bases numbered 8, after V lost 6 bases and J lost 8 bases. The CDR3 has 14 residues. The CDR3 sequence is CATSSSRGPDEQFF. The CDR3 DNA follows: TGTGCCACCAGTTCCAGCAGGGGGCCGGATGAGCAGTTCTTC.

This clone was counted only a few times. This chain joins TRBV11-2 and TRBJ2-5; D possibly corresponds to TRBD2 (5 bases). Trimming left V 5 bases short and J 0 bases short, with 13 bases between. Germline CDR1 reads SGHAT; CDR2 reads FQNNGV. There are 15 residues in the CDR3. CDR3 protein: CASSSRDRYQETQYF. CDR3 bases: TGTGCCAGCAGCAGCCGGGATCGGTACCAAGAGACCCAGTACTTC.

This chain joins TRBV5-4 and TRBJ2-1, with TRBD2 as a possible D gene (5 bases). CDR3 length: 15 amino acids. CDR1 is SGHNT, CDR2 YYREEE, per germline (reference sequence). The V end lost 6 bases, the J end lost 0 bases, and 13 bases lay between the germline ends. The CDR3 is CASIRDGVSYNEQFF. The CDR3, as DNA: TGTGCCAGCATCCGTGACGGGGTCTCCTACAATGAGCAGTTCTTC.

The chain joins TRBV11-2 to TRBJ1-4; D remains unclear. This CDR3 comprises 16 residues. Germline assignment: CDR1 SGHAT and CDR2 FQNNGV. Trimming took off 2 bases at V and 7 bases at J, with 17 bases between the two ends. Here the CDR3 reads CASSLSWHGGGEKLFF. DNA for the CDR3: TGTGCCAGCAGCTTAAGCTGGCACGGCGGTGGTGAAAAACTGTTTTTT.

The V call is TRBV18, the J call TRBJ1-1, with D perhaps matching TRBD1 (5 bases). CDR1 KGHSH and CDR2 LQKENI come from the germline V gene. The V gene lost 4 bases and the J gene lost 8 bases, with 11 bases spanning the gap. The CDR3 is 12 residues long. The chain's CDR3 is CASSLSQGEAFF. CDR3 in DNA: TGTGCCAGCTCACTTTCGCAGGGCGAAGCTTTCTTT.

The CDR3 DNA is TGCGCCAGCAGCTTGAGACCTGGACAGGGGACGGAGACCCAGTACTTC. It codes for CASSLRPGQGTETQYF. V and J are TRBV5-1 and TRBJ2-5, with 9 bases fitting TRBD1. The J segment lost 5 bases and the V segment lost 1 base, leaving 9 bases of the junction unmatched. Germline V lookup: CDR1 SGHRS, CDR2 YFSETQ. The CDR3 has 16 amino acids.

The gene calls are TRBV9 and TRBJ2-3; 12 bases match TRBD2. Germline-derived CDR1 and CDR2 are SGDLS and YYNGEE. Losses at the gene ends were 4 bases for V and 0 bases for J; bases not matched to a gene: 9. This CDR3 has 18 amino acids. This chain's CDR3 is CASSPRRTSGTSTDTQYF. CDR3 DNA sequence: TGTGCCAGCAGCCCCAGACGGACTAGCGGGACTAGCACAGATACGCAGTATTTT.

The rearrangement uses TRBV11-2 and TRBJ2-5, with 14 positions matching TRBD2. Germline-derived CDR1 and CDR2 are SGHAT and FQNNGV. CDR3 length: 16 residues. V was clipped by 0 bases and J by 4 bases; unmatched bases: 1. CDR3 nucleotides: TGTGCCAGCAGCTTAGAGGGACTAGCGGGAGTAGAGACCCAGTACTTC. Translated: CASSLEGLAGVETQYF.

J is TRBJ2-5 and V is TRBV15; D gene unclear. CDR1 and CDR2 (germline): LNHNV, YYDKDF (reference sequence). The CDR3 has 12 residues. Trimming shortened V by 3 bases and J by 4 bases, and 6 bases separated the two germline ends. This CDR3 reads CATSSRLETQYF. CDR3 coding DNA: TGTGCCACCAGCAGCCGACTAGAGACCCAGTACTTC.

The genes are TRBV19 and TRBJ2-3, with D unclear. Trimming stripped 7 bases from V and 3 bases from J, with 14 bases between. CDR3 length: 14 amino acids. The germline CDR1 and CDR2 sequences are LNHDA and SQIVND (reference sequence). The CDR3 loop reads CASTLGAATDTQYF. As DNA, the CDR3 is TGTGCCAGTACCCTCGGAGCAGCAACAGATACGCAGTATTTT.

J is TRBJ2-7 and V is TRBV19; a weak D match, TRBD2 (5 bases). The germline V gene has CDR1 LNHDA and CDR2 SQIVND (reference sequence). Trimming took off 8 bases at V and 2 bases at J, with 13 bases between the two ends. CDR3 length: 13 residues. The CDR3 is CASLRNGAYEQYF. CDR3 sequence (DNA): TGTGCCAGTTTGAGGAACGGGGCCTACGAGCAGTACTTC.

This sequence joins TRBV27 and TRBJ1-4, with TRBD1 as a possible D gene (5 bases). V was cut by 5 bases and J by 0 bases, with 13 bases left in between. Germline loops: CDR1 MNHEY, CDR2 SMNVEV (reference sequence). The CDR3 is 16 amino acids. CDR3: CASSPQGWATNEKLFF. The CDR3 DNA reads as TGTGCCAGCAGTCCTCAGGGATGGGCAACTAATGAAAAACTGTTTTTT.

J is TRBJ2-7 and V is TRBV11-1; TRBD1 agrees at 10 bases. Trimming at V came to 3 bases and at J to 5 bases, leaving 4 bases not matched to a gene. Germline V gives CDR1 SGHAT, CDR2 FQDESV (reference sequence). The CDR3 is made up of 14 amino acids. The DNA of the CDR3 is TGTGCCAGCAGCTTGGGGACAGGGGTCCACGAGCAGTACGTC. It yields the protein CASSLGTGVHEQYV.

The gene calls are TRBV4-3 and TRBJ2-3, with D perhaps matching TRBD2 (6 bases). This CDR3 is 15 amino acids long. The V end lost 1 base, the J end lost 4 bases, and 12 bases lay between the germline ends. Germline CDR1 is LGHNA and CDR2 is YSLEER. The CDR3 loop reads CASSQGAGLADTQYF. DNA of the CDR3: TGCGCCAGCAGCCAAGGAGCGGGTCTCGCAGATACGCAGTATTTT.

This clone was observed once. CDR3 region: CASSRSGITDTQYF. CDR3 bases: TGCGCCAGCAGCCGGAGCGGGATTACAGATACGCAGTATTTT. This chain links TRBV5-1 with TRBJ2-3, with TRBD2 identical over 7 bases. Looked up from germline, CDR1 is SGHRS and CDR2 is YFSETQ. Germline trimming cut 4 bases from V and 3 bases from J; bases unmatched to any gene: 5. The CDR3 is made up of 14 amino acids.

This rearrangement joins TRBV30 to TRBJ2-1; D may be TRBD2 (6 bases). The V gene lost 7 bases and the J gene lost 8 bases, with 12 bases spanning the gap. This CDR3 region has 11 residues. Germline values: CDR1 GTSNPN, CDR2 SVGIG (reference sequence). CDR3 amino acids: CASWGVHEQFF. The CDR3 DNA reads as TGTGCCTCTTGGGGGGTCCATGAGCAGTTCTTC.

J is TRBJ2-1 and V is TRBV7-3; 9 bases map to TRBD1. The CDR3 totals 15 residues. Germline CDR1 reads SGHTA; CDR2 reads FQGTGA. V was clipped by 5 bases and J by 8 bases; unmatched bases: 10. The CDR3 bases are TGTGCCAGCAGCGCCGCCGGGACAGGGCTGGATGAGCAGTTCTTC. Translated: CASSAAGTGLDEQFF.

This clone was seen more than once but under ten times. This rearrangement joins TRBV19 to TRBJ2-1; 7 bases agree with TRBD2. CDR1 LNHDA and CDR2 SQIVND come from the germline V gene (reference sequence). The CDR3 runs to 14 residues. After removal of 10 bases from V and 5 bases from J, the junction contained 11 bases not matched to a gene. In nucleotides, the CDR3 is TGTGCCACCAAAGGGGCGGGAGAGGACAATGAGCAGTTCTTC. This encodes CATKGAGEDNEQFF.

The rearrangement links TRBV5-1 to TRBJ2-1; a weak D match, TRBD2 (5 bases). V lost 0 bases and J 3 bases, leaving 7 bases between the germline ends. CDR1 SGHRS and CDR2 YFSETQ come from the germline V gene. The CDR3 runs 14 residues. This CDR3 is CASSLEDFYNEQFF. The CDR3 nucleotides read TGCGCCAGCAGCTTGGAGGACTTCTACAATGAGCAGTTCTTC.

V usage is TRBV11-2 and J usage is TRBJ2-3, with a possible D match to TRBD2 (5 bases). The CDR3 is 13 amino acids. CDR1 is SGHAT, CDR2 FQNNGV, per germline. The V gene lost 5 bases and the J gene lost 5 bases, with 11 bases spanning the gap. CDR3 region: CASSPVAIDTQYF. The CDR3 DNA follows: TGTGCCAGCAGCCCCGTAGCGATAGATACGCAGTATTTT.

CDR3 protein: CASSLVRASGGTGELFF. CDR3 coding DNA: TGTGCCAGCAGCTTAGTACGCGCGTCAGGGGGAACCGGGGAGCTGTTTTTT. The gene calls are TRBV7-6 and TRBJ2-2, with 7 positions matching TRBD1. This CDR3 has 17 residues. V gave up 1 base and J gave up 5 bases; unmatched junction bases: 10. CDR1 and CDR2 (germline): SGHVS, FNYEAQ.